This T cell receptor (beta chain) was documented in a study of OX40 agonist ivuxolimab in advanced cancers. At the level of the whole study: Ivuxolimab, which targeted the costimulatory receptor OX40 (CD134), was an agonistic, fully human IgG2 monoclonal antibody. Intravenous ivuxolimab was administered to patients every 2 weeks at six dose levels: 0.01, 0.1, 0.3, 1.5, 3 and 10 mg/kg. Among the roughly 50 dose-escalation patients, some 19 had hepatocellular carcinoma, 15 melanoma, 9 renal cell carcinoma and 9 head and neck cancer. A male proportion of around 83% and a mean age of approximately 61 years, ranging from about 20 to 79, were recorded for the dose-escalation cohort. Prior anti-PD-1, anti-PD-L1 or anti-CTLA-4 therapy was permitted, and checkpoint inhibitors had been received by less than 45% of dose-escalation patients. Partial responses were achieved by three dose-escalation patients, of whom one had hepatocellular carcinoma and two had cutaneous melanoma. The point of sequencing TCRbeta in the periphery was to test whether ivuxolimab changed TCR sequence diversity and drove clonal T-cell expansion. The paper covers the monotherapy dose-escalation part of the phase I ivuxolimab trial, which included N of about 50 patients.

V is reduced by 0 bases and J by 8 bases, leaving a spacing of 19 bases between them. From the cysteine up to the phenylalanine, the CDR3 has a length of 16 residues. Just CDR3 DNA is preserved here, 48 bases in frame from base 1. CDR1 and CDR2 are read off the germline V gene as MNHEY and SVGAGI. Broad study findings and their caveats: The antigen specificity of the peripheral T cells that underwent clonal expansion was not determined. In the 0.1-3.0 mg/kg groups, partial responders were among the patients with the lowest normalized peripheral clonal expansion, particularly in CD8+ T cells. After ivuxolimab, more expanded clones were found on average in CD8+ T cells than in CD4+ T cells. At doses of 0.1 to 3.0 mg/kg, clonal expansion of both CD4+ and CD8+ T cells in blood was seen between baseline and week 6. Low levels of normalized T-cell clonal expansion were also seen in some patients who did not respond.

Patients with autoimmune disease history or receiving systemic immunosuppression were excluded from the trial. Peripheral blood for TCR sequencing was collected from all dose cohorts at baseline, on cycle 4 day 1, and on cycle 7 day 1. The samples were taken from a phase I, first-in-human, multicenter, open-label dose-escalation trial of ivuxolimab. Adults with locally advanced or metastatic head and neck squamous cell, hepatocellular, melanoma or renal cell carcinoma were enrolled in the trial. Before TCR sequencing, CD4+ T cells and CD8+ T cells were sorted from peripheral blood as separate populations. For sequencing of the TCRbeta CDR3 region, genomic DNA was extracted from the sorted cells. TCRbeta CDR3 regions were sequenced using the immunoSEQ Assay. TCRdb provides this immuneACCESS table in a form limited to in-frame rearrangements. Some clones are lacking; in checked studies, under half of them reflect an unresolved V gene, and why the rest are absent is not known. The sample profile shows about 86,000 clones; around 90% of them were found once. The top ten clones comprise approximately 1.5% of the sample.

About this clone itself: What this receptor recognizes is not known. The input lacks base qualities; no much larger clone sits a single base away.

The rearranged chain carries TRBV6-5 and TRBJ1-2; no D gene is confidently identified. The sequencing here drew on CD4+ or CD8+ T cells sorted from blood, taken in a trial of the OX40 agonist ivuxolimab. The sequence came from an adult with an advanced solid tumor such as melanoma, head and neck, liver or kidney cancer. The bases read TGTGCCAGCAGTTACTCAACACCCCTCGTTACGGGCGGCTACACCTTC. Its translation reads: CASSYSTPLVTGGYTF.